The 20 T cell receptor beta chains given below trace back to one sample, sequenced in a study of monozygotic twins with inflammatory bowel disease. With the 5' RACE reads reprocessed, TCRdb shows one record per CDR3 protein and no DNA. This table lists 330,000 or so distinct CDR3 sequences. The sample consisted of blood. These receptors originate from a human donor with ulcerative colitis or Crohn's disease, or a healthy co-twin of an affected twin (not recorded which).

This chain links TRBV5-1 with TRBJ1-6; the D call from TCRdb, TRBD1, cannot be confirmed without DNA. Germline CDR1 reads SGHRS; CDR2 reads YFSETQ. CDR3 length equals 16 residues. CDR3 in amino acids: CASSLARGQSDSPLHF.

V usage is TRBV20-1 and J usage is TRBJ2-3; TCRdb's D call, TRBD2, is unchecked because there is no DNA. The CDR3 spans 14 residues. Germline-derived CDR1 and CDR2 are DFQATT and SNEGSKA (reference sequence). The CDR3: CSASLAGTTDTQYF.

J is TRBJ2-1 and V is TRBV2; TCRdb's D call, TRBD2, is unchecked because there is no DNA. The CDR3 is 15 residues long. In germline, CDR1 is SNHLY, CDR2 FYNNEI. CDR3 protein: CASRPRTSSYNEQFF. The full variable domain, in which reference TRBV2 and TRBJ2-1 provide the parts outside the CDR3, is EPEVTQTPSHQVTQMGQEVILRCVPISNHLYFYWYRQILGQKVEFLVSFYNNEISEKSEIFDDQFSVERPDGSNFTLKIRSTKLEDSAMYFCASRPRTSSYNEQFFGPGTRLTVL.

V usage is TRBV5-6 and J usage is TRBJ2-7; absent DNA, TCRdb's TRBD1 call cannot be checked. Germline CDR1 reads SGHDT; CDR2 reads YYEEEE. The CDR3 is 15 amino acids. CDR3 loop: CASSLVAGVSYEQYF.

The chain has TRBV2 and TRBJ1-1. The CDR3 consists of 13 residues. The germline V gene has CDR1 SNHLY and CDR2 FYNNEI. CDR3 sequence reads: CASSEAGRGEAFF. Looking up the rest from reference TRBV2 and TRBJ1-1 gives the full variable domain: EPEVTQTPSHQVTQMGQEVILRCVPISNHLYFYWYRQILGQKVEFLVSFYNNEISEKSEIFDDQFSVERPDGSNFTLKIRSTKLEDSAMYFCASSEAGRGEAFFGQGTRLTVV.

The rearrangement uses TRBV5-1 and TRBJ1-1. This CDR3 has 14 residues. Germline V gene lookup returns CDR1 SGHRS and CDR2 YFSETQ. Here the CDR3 reads CASSLTQPDTEAFF.

The chain has TRBV6-2 or TRBV6-3 and TRBJ2-5; TCRdb picks TRBD2, but there is no DNA to check that call. The CDR3 is made up of 18 amino acids. Germline CDR1 is MNHEY and CDR2 is SVGEGT. CDR3 loop: CASSYDPRAGVSRETQYF.

V is TRBV28 and J is TRBJ2-2; TCRdb designates TRBD2, a call that cannot be tested without DNA. Germline lookup yields CDR1 MDHEN and CDR2 SYDVKM. This CDR3 contains 15 residues. The CDR3: CAIPTDGSNTGELFF.

CDR3 sequence reads: CSARVPTSGGTDTQYF. The chain recombines TRBV20-1 with TRBJ2-3; TCRdb's D gene call, TRBD2, goes unchecked for lack of DNA. This CDR3 is built from 16 residues. CDR1 and CDR2 (germline): DFQATT, SNEGSKA (reference sequence).

The rearrangement joins TRBV29-1 to TRBJ2-7; the D call of TRBD1 rests on TCRdb alone, since no DNA is present to check it. This CDR3 has 13 amino acids. The germline gives CDR1 SQVTM, CDR2 ANQGSEA. Here the CDR3 reads CSVRPGATYEQYF.

The rearrangement joins TRBV7-2 to TRBJ2-7. There are 14 residues in the CDR3. CDR1 SGHTA and CDR2 FQGNSA come from the germline V gene. Here the CDR3 reads CASSLGLADDEQYF.

CDR3 region: CASSLGKAVNTGELFF. The V call is TRBV7-9, the J call TRBJ2-2; TCRdb picks TRBD2, but there is no DNA to check that call. Germline CDR1 and CDR2: SEHNR and FQNEAQ (reference sequence). This CDR3 has 16 residues.

The chain employs TRBV24-1 and TRBJ2-5; lacking DNA, the TRBD1 call made by TCRdb goes unchecked. The CDR3 contains 19 residues. Looked up from germline, CDR1 is KGHDR and CDR2 is SFDVKD. CDR3 sequence: CATSARDRGRHTDQETQYF.

This chain joins TRBV28 and TRBJ1-2; without DNA, the TCRdb call of TRBD1 cannot be checked. The CDR3 spans 14 residues. Germline V gene data show CDR1 as MDHEN and CDR2 as SYDVKM. This CDR3 reads CASSQDRGGYGYTF.

The V call is TRBV6-6, the J call TRBJ2-5; lacking DNA, the TRBD1 call made by TCRdb goes unchecked. The length of the CDR3 is 14 residues. CDR1 and CDR2 (germline): MNHNY, SVGAGI (reference sequence). The CDR3 sequence is CASSSNQGQETQYF.

The J gene is TRBJ2-1, the V gene TRBV15; absent DNA, TCRdb's TRBD1 call cannot be checked. The CDR3 totals 17 residues. Per the germline V gene, CDR1 is LNHNV and CDR2 is YYDKDF (reference sequence). CDR3 sequence: CATSREKGTGGENEQFF.

The chain couples TRBV15 to TRBJ1-1. CDR1 and CDR2 from the germline V gene are LNHNV and YYDKDF (reference sequence). The CDR3 consists of 16 residues. CDR3 loop: CATSREFAAMNTEAFF.

V gene TRBV5-1 combines with J gene TRBJ2-7. Germline-derived CDR1 and CDR2 are SGHRS and YFSETQ. This CDR3 is built from 15 residues. The CDR3 spells CASSQRDGSSYEQYF.

The rearrangement links TRBV5-6 to TRBJ2-5; the TRBD1 assignment by TCRdb is unverifiable without DNA. The CDR3 is made up of 15 amino acids. CDR1 is SGHDT, CDR2 YYEEEE, per germline. This CDR3 is CASSVTGVWAETQYF.

The rearrangement links TRBV20-1 to TRBJ1-6; TCRdb names TRBD1, which stays unverified in the absence of DNA. Germline assignment: CDR1 DFQATT and CDR2 SNEGSKA (reference sequence). This CDR3 has 15 amino acids. CDR3 protein: CSARTGDGGRVALHF.